Below, one TCR beta chain is given with its context. Its antigen is currently unknown. The sample comes from a study of cytomegalovirus exposure and HLA in healthy donors. With 60 Vbeta and 13 Jbeta primers, the PCR was carried out. Only in-frame clones appear in the TCRdb table, and some are missing; sequencing was by immunoSEQ multiplex PCR. This sample carries about 250,000 clones, 72% of them seen once, and the ten largest clones take 2% to 2.5%. The study's findings and limits: Cytomegalovirus association was listed for about 180 TCR beta chains. Being indistinguishable, some V segments were excluded, TRBV6-2 and TRBV6-3 among them.

CDR1 is SEHNR and CDR2 is FQNEAQ in the germline V gene (reference sequence). This CDR3 comprises 13 residues. V lost 5 bases and J 0 bases, leaving 7 bases between the germline ends. The genes are TRBV7-9 and TRBJ1-1; D not certain. The specimen sequenced was PBMCs. The source of this sequence is a female donor in good health and CMV-seronegative. CDR3 in amino acids: CASSPFLNTEAFF. The CDR3 bases are TGTGCCAGCAGCCCTTTCCTGAACACTGAAGCTTTCTTT.